The 21 T cell receptor beta chains below all came from one sample that was sequenced in a study of blood T cell repertoires in COVID-19. Data came from immunoSEQ multiplex PCR; TCRdb stores just in-frame clones and leaves some out. This sample has 150,000 to 200,000 clones; around 80% occur once, and the top ten carry 2.5% to 3%. Sequenced: peripheral blood. The receptors here all came from a woman older than 75 with active or convalescent COVID-19.

V and J are TRBV7-6 and TRBJ2-3; TRBD2 might be the D (5 bases). Germline values: CDR1 SGHVS, CDR2 FNYEAQ. This CDR3 comprises 16 residues. V lost 1 base and J lost 1, with 12 bases in between. CDR3 DNA sequence: TGTGCCAGCAGCTTAGAATCCGGACTCCGCACAGATACGCAGTATTTT. It codes for CASSLESGLRTDTQYF. Based on the CDR3 plus reference TRBV7-6 and TRBJ2-3, the full variable domain is GAGVSQSPRYKVTKRGQDVALRCDPISGHVSLYWYRQALGQGPEFLTYFNYEAQQDKSGLPNDRFSAERPEGSISTLTIQRTEQRDSAMYRCASSLESGLRTDTQYFGPGTRLTVL.

V is TRBV7-2 and J is TRBJ1-3; D gene ambiguous. The CDR3 extends over 16 amino acids. Germline assignment: CDR1 SGHTA and CDR2 FQGNSA. V gave up 1 base and J gave up 0 bases, with 10 bases separating them. The DNA of the CDR3 is TGTGCCAGCAGCTTAGAACCAGGCTCCTCTGGAAACACCATATATTTT. Its translation is CASSLEPGSSGNTIYF.

This chain connects TRBV6-2 or TRBV6-3 to TRBJ1-6; D is undetermined. The CDR3 contains 14 residues. Germline CDR1 reads MNHEY; CDR2 reads SVGEGT. V was pared by 2 bases and J by 6 bases, with 8 bases between. CDR3 residues: CASSYTNFNSPLHF. The CDR3 DNA reads as TGTGCCAGCAGTTACACGAACTTTAATTCACCCCTCCACTTT.

V and J are TRBV7-3 and TRBJ1-2, with TRBD1 matching 10 bases. Germline CDR1 is SGHTA and CDR2 is FQGTGA. The CDR3 runs 16 residues. V lost 5 bases to trimming and J lost 2 bases; unmatched junction nucleotides: 8. CDR3 coding DNA: TGTGCCAGCAGCCAGGGACAGGGGACGGGGAACTATGGCTACACCTTC. Protein sequence: CASSQGQGTGNYGYTF.

This rearrangement joins TRBV5-4 to TRBJ2-3; D is perhaps TRBD2 (5 bases). V lost 6 bases, J lost 1 base, and 15 bases lay in between. CDR1 is SGHNT, CDR2 YYREEE, per germline (reference sequence). This CDR3 region has 15 residues. In nucleotides, the CDR3 is TGTGCCAGCAACTCCCCCACAGCGGGCACAGATACGCAGTATTTT. Protein product: CASNSPTAGTDTQYF.

V is TRBV28 and J is TRBJ2-5; TRBD1 aligns across 7 bases. The CDR3 has 14 residues. Losses at the gene ends were 6 bases for V and 5 bases for J; bases not matched to a gene: 9. CDR1 is MDHEN, CDR2 SYDVKM, per germline. CDR3 region: CASSPGQVGETQYF. The CDR3 DNA is TGTGCCAGCAGCCCCGGACAGGTCGGGGAGACCCAGTACTTC.

This clone was recorded only once. The rearrangement links TRBV5-1 to TRBJ1-1; a weak D match, TRBD1 (6 bases). V was clipped by 3 bases and J by 10 bases, with 22 bases between them. The CDR3 sequence is 15 residues long. Germline loops: CDR1 SGHRS, CDR2 YFSETQ. CDR3 in DNA: TGCGCCAGCAGCTCGACACCAGGGGAGAGGAAGGGAGCTTTCTTT. Translating gives CASSSTPGERKGAFF.

The chain combines TRBV5-1 with TRBJ2-5; D might be TRBD1 (5 bases). From germline, CDR1 is SGHRS and CDR2 YFSETQ. Trimming left V 4 bases short and J 5 bases short, with 15 bases between. This CDR3 has 14 residues. The CDR3 here is CASSQTVSGETQYF. DNA of the CDR3: TGCGCCAGCAGCCAGACAGTTAGTGGGGAGACCCAGTACTTC.

The V and J genes are TRBV5-4 and TRBJ2-7; TRBD2 is a possible D gene (7 bases). CDR3 length: 13 residues. Germline V lookup: CDR1 SGHNT, CDR2 YYREEE (reference sequence). Trimming pared 4 bases from V and 5 bases from J, leaving 13 bases between. As DNA, the CDR3 is TGTGCCAGCAGCCCCGCGGGGGCCCACGAGCAGTACTTC. Encoded protein: CASSPAGAHEQYF.

The rearrangement uses TRBV5-1 and TRBJ2-7; possible D gene TRBD2, 7 bases. Germline V gene data show CDR1 as SGHRS and CDR2 as YFSETQ. This CDR3 has 14 amino acids. With 7 bases removed from V and 6 bases from J, the gap between germline ends came to 20 bases. CDR3 in amino acids: CASWEGGDMGEQYF. CDR3 DNA sequence: TGCGCCAGCTGGGAGGGAGGGGACATGGGCGAGCAGTACTTC. Combining the CDR3 with reference TRBV5-1 and TRBJ2-7 gives the whole variable domain KAGVTQTPRYLIKTRGQQVTLSCSPISGHRSVSWYQQTPGQGLQFLFEYFSETQRNKGNFPGRFSGRQFSNSRSEMNVSTLELGDSALYLCASWEGGDMGEQYFGPGTRLTVT.

The chain has TRBV3-1 (or the pseudogene TRBV3-2) and TRBJ2-1, with no clear D. Trimming shortened V by 4 bases and J by 10 bases, and 11 bases separated the two germline ends. This CDR3 is built from 12 residues. Germline assignment: CDR1 LGHDT and CDR2 YNNKEL (reference sequence). CDR3 protein: CASSRFSREQFF. The CDR3 nucleotides are TGTGCCAGCAGCCGCTTTTCTCGGGAGCAGTTCTTC.

The CDR3 is CASSPSTF. The CDR3 DNA reads TGTGCCAGCAGCCCCTCCACCTTC. This chain links TRBV7-8 with TRBJ1-2; D unresolved. V was cut by 5 bases and J by 13 bases, with 5 bases left in between. This CDR3 contains 8 residues. Germline lookup yields CDR1 SGHVS and CDR2 FQNEAQ.

This clone was detected only a few times. This chain uses TRBV9 with TRBJ1-1; D gene ambiguous. Trimming pared 0 bases from V and 0 bases from J, leaving 6 bases between. This CDR3 is built from 14 residues. The germline CDR1 and CDR2 sequences are SGDLS and YYNGEE. CDR3 in amino acids: CASSVEAVNTEAFF. The CDR3 DNA is TGTGCCAGCAGCGTAGAGGCGGTGAACACTGAAGCTTTCTTT.

The rearrangement links TRBV7-9 to TRBJ2-2, with 8 bases matching TRBD1. After removal of 5 bases from V and 6 bases from J, the junction contained 5 bases not matched to a gene. The CDR3 totals 14 residues. Germline V gene sequence: CDR1 SEHNR, CDR2 FQNEAQ (reference sequence). CDR3 bases: TGTGCCAGCAGCAGAAGGGACAGGCCCGGGGAGCTGTTTTTT. Translation: CASSRRDRPGELFF.

This clone showed up just a few times. The rearrangement uses TRBV5-1 and TRBJ2-1; D may be TRBD2 (6 bases). V was trimmed by 2 bases and J by 9 bases, leaving 9 bases between them. The CDR3 consists of 12 residues. Germline CDR1 SGHRS, CDR2 YFSETQ. CDR3 DNA: TGCGCCAGCAGCTTCGGGAGAGGTGAGCAGTTCTTC. It translates to CASSFGRGEQFF.

This chain uses TRBV4-3 with TRBJ1-2; D unclear. Germline CDR1 reads LGHNA; CDR2 reads YSLEER. The V end lost 0 bases, the J end lost 1 base, and 9 bases lay between the germline ends. The CDR3 spans 15 residues. In nucleotides, the CDR3 is TGCGCCAGCAGCCAAGAAGATACCTATAACTATGGCTACACCTTC. Its protein is CASSQEDTYNYGYTF.

The gene calls are TRBV28 and TRBJ1-1; TRBD1 matches 7 bases. The V gene's germline CDR1 is MDHEN and CDR2 SYDVKM. This CDR3 is 12 amino acids long. The trim removed 10 bases at V and 7 bases at J, leaving 9 bases unmatched. In DNA form, the CDR3 reads TGTGCCATCACGGACAGGAGATTTGAAGCTTTCTTT. Translating it yields CAITDRRFEAFF.

This rearrangement joins TRBV3-1 (or the pseudogene TRBV3-2) to TRBJ1-2; D call uncertain. Germline loops: CDR1 LGHDT, CDR2 YNNKEL (reference sequence). The CDR3 contains 13 residues. V was shortened by 0 bases and J by 8 bases, with 10 bases between the two germline ends. The CDR3 protein is CASSQEAVRGYTF. The CDR3 DNA is TGTGCCAGCAGCCAAGAGGCCGTGCGGGGCTACACCTTC.

This chain connects TRBV5-1 to TRBJ1-1; 7 bases are a match to TRBD1. Losses at the gene ends were 4 bases for V and 1 base for J; bases not matched to a gene: 7. Germline V gene lookup returns CDR1 SGHRS and CDR2 YFSETQ. The CDR3 sequence is 15 residues long. The CDR3 loop is CASSKPGTANTEAFF. The CDR3 nucleotides read TGCGCCAGCAGCAAACCCGGGACAGCGAACACTGAAGCTTTCTTT.

The chain carries TRBV19 and TRBJ2-1; 10 nucleotides align to TRBD1. Germline values: CDR1 LNHDA, CDR2 SQIVND (reference sequence). CDR3 length: 15 amino acids. Trimming cost V 6 bases and J 7 bases; bases outside gene matches: 9. The CDR3 sequence is CASRRQGAGINEQFF. CDR3 bases: TGTGCCAGTAGAAGACAGGGGGCAGGTATAAATGAGCAGTTCTTC.

This chain uses TRBV7-9 with TRBJ2-1; 11 positions match TRBD1. The trim removed 3 bases at V and 7 bases at J, leaving 8 bases unmatched. The CDR3 spans 16 residues. The germline V gene has CDR1 SEHNR and CDR2 FQNEAQ (reference sequence). The CDR3 protein is CASSLTGTGGRNEQFF. The CDR3 coding sequence is TGTGCCAGCAGCTTGACCGGGACAGGGGGGAGGAATGAGCAGTTCTTC.